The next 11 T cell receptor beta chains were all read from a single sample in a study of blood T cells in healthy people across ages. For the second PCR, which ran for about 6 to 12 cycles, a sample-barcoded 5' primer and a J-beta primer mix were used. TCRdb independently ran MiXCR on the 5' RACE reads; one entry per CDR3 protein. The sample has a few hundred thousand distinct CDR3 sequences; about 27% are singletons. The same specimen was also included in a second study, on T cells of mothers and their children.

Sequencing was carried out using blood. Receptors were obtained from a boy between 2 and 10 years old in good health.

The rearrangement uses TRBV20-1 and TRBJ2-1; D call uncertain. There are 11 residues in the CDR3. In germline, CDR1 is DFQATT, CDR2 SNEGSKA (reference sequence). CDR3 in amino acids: CSVVAYNEQFF. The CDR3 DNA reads TGCAGCGTCGTGGCCTACAATGAGCAGTTCTTC.

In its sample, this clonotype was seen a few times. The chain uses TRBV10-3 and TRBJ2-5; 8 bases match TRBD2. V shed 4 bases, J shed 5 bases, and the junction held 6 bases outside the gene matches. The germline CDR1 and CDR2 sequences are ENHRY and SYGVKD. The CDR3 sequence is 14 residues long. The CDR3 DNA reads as TGTGCCATCAGTGCGGCTAGCGGGTTGGAGACCCAGTACTTC. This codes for CAISAASGLETQYF.

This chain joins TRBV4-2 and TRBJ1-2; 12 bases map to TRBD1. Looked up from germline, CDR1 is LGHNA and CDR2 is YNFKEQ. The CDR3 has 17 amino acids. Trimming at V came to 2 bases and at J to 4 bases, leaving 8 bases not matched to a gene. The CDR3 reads CASSQPLGQGASYGYTF. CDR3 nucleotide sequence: TGTGCCAGCAGCCAACCTTTGGGACAGGGGGCTTCCTATGGCTACACCTTC.

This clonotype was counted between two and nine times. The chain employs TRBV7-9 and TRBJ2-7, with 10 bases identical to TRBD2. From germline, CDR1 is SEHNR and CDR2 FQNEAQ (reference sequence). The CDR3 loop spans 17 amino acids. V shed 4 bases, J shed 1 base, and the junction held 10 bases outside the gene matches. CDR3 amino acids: CASSSGGSGRTSYEQYF. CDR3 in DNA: TGTGCCAGCAGCTCAGGTGGTAGCGGGAGGACTTCCTACGAGCAGTACTTC. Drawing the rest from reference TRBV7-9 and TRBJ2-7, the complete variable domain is DTGVSQNPRHKITKRGQNVTFRCDPISEHNRLYWYRQTLGQGPEFLTYFQNEAQLEKSRLLSDRFSAERPKGSFSTLEIQRTEQGDSAMYLCASSSGGSGRTSYEQYFGPGTRLTVT.

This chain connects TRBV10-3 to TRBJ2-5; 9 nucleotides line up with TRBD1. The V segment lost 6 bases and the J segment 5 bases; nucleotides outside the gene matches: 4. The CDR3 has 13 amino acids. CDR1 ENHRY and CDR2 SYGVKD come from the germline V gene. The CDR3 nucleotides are TGTGCCATCAGGAGAGGACAGGGGGAGACCCAGTACTTC. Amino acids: CAIRRGQGETQYF.

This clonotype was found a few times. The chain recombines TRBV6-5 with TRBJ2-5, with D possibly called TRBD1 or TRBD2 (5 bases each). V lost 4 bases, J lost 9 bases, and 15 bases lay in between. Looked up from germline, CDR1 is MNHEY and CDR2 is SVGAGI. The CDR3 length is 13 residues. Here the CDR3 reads CASSWDRRESQYF. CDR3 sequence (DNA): TGTGCCAGCAGTTGGGACCGAAGGGAGTCCCAGTACTTC.

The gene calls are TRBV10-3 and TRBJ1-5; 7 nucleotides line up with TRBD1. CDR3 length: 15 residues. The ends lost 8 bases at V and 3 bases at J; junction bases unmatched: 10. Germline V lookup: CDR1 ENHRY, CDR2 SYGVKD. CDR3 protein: CAISPDRSLNQPQHF. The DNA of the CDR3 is TGTGCCATCTCCCCGGACAGGAGCCTCAATCAGCCCCAGCATTTT.

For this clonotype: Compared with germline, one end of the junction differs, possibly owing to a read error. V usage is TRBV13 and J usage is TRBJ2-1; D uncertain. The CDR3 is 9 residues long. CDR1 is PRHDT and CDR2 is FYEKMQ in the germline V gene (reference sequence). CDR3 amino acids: CASSPLFIF. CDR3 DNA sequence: TGTGCCAGCAGCCCCCTTTTTATCTTC.

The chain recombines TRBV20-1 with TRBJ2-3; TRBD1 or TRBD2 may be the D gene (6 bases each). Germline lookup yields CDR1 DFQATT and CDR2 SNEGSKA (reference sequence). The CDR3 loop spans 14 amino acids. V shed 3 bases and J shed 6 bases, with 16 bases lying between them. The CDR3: CSASRGARADTQYF. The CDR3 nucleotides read TGCAGTGCTAGTAGGGGGGCTCGGGCGGATACGCAGTATTTT.

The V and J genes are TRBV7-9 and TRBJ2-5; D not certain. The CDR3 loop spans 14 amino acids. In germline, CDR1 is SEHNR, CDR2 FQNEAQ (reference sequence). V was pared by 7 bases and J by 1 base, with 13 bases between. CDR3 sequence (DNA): TGTGCCAGCACCCTACAGTCACTCCAAGAGACCCAGTACTTC. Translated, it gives CASTLQSLQETQYF.

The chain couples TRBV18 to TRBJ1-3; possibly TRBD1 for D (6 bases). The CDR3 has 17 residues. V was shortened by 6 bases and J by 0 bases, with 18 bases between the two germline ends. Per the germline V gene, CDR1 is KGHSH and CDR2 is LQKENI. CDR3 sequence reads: CASSPPGHSLSGNTIYF. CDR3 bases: TGTGCCAGCTCTCCCCCGGGACACTCGCTCTCTGGAAACACCATATATTTT.